This TCR beta chain was found in a study of blood T cell repertoires in COVID-19. Profiling relied on immunoSEQ multiplex PCR, and the TCRdb table lists in-frame clones only, not all of them. Of about 430,000 clones in the sample, approximately 90% were seen once. V shed 2 bases and J shed 1 base, with 8 bases lying between them. This CDR3 has 14 residues. Germline CDR1 is MNHNS and CDR2 is SASEGT. The chain uses TRBV6-1 and TRBJ1-2; D gene ambiguous. This TCR was recovered from a woman younger than 45 with acute COVID-19. Sequencing input: PBMCs or T cells enriched from blood (not recorded which). The CDR3 sequence is CASSENSLNYGYTF. CDR3 nucleotide sequence: TGTGCCAGCAGTGAAAACAGCCTTAACTATGGCTACACCTTC.